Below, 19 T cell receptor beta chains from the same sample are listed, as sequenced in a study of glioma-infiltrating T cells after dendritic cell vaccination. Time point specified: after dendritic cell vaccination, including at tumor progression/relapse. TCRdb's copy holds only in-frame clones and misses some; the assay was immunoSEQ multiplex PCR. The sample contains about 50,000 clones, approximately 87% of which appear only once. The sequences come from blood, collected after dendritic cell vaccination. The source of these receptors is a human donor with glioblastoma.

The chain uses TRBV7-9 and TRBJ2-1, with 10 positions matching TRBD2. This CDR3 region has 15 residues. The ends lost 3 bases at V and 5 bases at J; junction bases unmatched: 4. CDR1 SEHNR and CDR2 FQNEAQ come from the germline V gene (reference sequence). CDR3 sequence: CASSFSGGTHNEQFF. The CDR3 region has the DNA TGTGCCAGCAGCTTTAGCGGGGGGACACACAATGAGCAGTTCTTC.

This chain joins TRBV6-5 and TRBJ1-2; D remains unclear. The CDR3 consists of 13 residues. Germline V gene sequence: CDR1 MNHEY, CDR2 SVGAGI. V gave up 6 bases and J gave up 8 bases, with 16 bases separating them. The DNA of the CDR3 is TGTGCCAGCAGCCGTGACCCGACGGGGGGCTACACCTTC. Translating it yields CASSRDPTGGYTF.

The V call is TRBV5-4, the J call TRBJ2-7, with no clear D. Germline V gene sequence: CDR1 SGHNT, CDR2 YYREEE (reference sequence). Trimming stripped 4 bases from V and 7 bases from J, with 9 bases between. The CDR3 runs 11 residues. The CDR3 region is CASSDTWEQYF. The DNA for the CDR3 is TGTGCCAGCAGCGATACATGGGAGCAGTACTTC.

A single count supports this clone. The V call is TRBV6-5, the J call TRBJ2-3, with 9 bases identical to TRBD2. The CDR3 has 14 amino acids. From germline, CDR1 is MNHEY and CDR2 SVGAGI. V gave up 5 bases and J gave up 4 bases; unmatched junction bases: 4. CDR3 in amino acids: CASSERGVADTQYF. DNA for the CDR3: TGTGCCAGCAGTGAGCGGGGGGTAGCAGATACGCAGTATTTT.

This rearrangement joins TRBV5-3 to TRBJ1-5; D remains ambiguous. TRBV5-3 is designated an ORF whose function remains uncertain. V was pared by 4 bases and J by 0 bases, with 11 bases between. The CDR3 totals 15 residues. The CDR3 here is CARSPTTDSNQPQHF. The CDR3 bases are TGTGCCAGAAGCCCGACTACAGATAGCAATCAGCCCCAGCATTTT.

Here the CDR3 DNA reads TGTGCCAGCAGTTTATCCCTTTCGGCGGTCAGGGACAGACCTTATGGCTACACCTTC. Encoded protein: CASSLSLSAVRDRPYGYTF. This chain uses TRBV27 with TRBJ1-2; 7 bases agree with TRBD1. The ends lost 0 bases at V and 5 bases at J; junction bases unmatched: 18. Germline values: CDR1 MNHEY, CDR2 SMNVEV (reference sequence). This CDR3 is 19 amino acids long.

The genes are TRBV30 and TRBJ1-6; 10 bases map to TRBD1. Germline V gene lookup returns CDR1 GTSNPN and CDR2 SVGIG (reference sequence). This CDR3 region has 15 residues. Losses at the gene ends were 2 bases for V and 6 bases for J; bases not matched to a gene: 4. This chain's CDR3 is CAWSFRDRGNSPLHF. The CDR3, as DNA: TGTGCCTGGAGTTTCAGGGACAGGGGTAATTCACCCCTCCACTTT.

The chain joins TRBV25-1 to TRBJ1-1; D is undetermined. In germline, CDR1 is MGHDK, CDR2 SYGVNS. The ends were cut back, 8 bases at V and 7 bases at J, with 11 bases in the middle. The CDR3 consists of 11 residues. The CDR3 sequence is CASGSTSEAFF. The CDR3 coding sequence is TGTGCCAGCGGCAGTACTAGTGAAGCTTTCTTT.

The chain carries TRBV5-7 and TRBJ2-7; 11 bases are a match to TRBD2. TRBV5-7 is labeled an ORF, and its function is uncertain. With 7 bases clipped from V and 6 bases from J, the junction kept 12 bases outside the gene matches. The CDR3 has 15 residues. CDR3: CASSMRGTSGREQYF. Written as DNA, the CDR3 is TGTGCCAGCTCAATGCGGGGGACTAGCGGCCGCGAGCAGTACTTC.

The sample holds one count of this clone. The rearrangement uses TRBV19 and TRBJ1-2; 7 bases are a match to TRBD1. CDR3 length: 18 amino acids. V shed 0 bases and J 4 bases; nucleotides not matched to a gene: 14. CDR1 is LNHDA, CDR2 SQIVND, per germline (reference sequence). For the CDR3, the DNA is TGTGCCAGTAGTATAGACCTCGGAACTTACAGGGGCGCCTATGGCTACACCTTC. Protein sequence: CASSIDLGTYRGAYGYTF.

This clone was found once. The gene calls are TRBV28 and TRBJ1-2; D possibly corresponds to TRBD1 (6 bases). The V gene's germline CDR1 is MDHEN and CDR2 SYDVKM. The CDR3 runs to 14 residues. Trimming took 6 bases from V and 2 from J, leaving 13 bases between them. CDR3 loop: CASSEGGGNYGYTF. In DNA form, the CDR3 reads TGTGCCAGCAGCGAGGGGGGAGGGAACTATGGCTACACCTTC.

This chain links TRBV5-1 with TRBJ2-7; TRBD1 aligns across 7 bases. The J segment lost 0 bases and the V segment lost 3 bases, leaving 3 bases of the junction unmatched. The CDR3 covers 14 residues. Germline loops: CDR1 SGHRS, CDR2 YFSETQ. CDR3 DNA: TGCGCCAGCAGCTGGACAGGCGACTCCTACGAGCAGTACTTC. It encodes CASSWTGDSYEQYF.

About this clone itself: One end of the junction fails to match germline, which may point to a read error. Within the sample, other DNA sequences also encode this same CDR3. The CDR3 region has the DNA TGTGCCAGCAGCTTAGTATCCCCCGCCCAGGGCAATTCCCCCCTCCACTTT. It encodes CASSLVSPAQGNSPLHF. This chain joins TRBV7-6 and TRBJ1-6, with D possibly being TRBD1 (5 bases). The CDR3 runs to 17 residues. Germline-derived CDR1 and CDR2 are SGHVS and FNYEAQ. The full variable domain, in which reference TRBV7-6 and TRBJ1-6 provide the parts outside the CDR3, is GAGVSQSPRYKVTKRGQDVALRCDPISGHVSLYWYRQALGQGPEFLTYFNYEAQQDKSGLPNDRFSAERPEGSISTLTIQRTEQRDSAMYRCASSLVSPAQGNSPLHFGNGTRLTVT.

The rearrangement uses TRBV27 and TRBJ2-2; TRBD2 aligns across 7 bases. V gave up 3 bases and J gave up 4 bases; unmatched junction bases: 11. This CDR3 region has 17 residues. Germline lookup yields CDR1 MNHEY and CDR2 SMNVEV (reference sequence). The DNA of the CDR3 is TGTGCCAGCAGTTTTATGGTAGGACTAGAAGCCACCGGGGAGCTGTTTTTT. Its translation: CASSFMVGLEATGELFF.

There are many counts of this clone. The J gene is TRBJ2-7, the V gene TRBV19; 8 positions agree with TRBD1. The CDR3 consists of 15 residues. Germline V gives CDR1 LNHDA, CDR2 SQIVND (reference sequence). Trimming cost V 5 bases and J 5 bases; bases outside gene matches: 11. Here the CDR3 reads CASSPTGGSFDEQYF. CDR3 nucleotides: TGTGCCAGTAGTCCTACAGGGGGTTCGTTCGACGAGCAGTACTTC.

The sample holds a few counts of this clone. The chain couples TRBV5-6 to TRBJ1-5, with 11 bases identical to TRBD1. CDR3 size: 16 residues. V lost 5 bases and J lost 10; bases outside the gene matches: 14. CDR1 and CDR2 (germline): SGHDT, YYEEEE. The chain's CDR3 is CASRSRTGGAMGPQHF. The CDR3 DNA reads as TGTGCCAGCAGATCTAGGACAGGGGGCGCAATGGGCCCCCAGCATTTT.

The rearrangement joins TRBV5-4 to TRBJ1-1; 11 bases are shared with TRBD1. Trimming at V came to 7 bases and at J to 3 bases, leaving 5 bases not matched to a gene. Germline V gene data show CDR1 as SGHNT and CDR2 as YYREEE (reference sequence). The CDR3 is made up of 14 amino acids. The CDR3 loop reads CASGQGARDTEAFF. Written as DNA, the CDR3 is TGTGCCAGCGGACAGGGGGCGCGGGACACTGAAGCTTTCTTT.

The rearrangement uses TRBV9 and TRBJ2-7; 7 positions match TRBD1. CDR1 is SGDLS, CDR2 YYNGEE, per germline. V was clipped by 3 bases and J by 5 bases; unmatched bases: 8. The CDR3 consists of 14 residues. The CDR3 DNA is TGTGCCAGCAGCGCGACAGGGAAGGTGGACGAGCAGTACTTC. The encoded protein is CASSATGKVDEQYF.

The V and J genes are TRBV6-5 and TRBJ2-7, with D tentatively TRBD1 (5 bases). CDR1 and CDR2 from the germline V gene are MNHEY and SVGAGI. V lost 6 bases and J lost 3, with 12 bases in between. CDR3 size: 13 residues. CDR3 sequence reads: CASRKDTYYEQYF. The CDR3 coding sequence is TGTGCCAGCAGGAAGGACACTTACTACGAGCAGTACTTC.